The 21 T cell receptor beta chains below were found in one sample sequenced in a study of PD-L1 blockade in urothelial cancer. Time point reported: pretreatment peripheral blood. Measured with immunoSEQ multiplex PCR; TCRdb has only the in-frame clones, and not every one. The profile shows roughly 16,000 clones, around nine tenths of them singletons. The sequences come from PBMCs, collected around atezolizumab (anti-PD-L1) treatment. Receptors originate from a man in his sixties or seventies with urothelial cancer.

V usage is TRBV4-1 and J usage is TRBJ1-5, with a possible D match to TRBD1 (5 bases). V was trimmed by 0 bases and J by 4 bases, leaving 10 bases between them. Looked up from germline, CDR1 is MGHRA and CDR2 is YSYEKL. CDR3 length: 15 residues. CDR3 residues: CASSQEASGNQPQHF. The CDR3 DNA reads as TGCGCCAGCAGCCAAGAGGCGTCAGGGAATCAGCCCCAGCATTTT.

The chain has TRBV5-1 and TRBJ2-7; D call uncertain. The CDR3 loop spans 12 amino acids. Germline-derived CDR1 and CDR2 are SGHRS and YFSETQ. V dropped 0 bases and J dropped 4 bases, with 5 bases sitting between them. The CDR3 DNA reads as TGCGCCAGCAGCTTGGATAGATACGAGCAGTACTTC. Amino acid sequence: CASSLDRYEQYF.

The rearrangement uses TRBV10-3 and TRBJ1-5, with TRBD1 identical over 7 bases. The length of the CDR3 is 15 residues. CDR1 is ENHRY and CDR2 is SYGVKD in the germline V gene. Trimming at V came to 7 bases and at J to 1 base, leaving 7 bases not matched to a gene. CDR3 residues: CAINYRGKSNQPQHF. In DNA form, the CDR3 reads TGTGCCATCAATTACAGGGGCAAGAGCAATCAGCCCCAGCATTTT.

Here the CDR3 DNA reads TGTGCCAGCAGTTCATTACAGCGAAACACCATATATTTT. As protein: CASSSLQRNTIYF. The J gene is TRBJ1-3, the V gene TRBV6-5, with unresolved D. From germline, CDR1 is MNHEY and CDR2 SVGAGI. The CDR3 is 13 amino acids. Between the trimmed V and J ends, which lost 4 bases and 5 bases, there was a span of 9 bases.

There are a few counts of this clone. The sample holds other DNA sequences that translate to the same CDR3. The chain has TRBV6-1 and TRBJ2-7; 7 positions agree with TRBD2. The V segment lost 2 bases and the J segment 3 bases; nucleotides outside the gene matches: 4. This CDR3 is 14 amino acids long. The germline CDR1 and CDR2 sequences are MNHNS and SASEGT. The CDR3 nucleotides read TGTGCCAGCAGTGAACTAGGGGACTACTACGAGCAGTACTTC. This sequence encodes CASSELGDYYEQYF.

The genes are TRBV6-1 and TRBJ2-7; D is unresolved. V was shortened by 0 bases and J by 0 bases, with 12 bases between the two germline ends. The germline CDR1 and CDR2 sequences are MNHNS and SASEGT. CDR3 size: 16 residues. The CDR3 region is CASSEARVLSSYEQYF. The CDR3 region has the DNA TGTGCCAGCAGTGAAGCGCGAGTTTTAAGCTCCTACGAGCAGTACTTC.

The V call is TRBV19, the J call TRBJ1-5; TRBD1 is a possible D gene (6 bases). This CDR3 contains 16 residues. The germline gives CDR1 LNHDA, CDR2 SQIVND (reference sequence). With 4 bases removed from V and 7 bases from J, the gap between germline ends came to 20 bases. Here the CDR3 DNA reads TGTGCCAGTAGTAAGGGGACAACCGCCTTAGGGCAGCCCCAGCATTTT. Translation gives CASSKGTTALGQPQHF.

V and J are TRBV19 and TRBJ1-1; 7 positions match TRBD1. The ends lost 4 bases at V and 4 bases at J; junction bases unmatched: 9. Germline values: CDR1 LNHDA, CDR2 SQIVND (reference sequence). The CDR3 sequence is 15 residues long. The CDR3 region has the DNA TGTGCCAGTAGTACGACAGGGTTTTCATCCACTGAAGCTTTCTTT. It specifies CASSTTGFSSTEAFF.

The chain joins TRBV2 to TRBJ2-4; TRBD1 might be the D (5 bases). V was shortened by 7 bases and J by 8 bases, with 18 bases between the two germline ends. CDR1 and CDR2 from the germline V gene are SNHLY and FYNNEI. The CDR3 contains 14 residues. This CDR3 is CASNGYRRWDIQYF. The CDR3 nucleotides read TGTGCCAGCAATGGGTACAGGCGTTGGGACATTCAGTACTTC.

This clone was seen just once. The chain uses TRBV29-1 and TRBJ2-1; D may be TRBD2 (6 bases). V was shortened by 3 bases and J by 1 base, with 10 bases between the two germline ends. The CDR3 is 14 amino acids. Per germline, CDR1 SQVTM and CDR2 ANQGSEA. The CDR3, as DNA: TGCAGCGTTGAGGGGGGTATGTCCTACAATGAGCAGTTCTTC. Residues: CSVEGGMSYNEQFF.

The CDR3 region is CASSLRALNTEAFF. The CDR3 DNA is TGTGCCAGTAGTTTGAGGGCCCTGAACACTGAAGCTTTCTTT. V and J are TRBV19 and TRBJ1-1; D is undetermined. V was trimmed by 5 bases and J by 0 bases, leaving 10 bases between them. The CDR3 is 14 amino acids. Germline CDR1 is LNHDA and CDR2 is SQIVND (reference sequence).

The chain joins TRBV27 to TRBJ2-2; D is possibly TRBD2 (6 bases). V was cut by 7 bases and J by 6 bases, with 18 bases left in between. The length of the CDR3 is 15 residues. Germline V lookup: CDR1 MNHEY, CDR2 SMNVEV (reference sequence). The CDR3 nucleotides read TGTGCCAGCACCGGGACTCACGGCGTCCCCGGGGAGCTGTTTTTT. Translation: CASTGTHGVPGELFF.

The CDR3 loop is CASSQDRQGAGNTIYF. The CDR3 DNA reads as TGCGCCAGCAGCCAAGATCGGCAGGGGGCTGGAAACACCATATATTTT. J is TRBJ1-3 and V is TRBV4-1; TRBD1 aligns across 7 bases. The CDR3 totals 16 residues. The V gene end was trimmed by 0 bases and the J gene end by 2 bases; junction bases not matched to a gene: 4. Germline V CDR1 and CDR2: MGHRA, YSYEKL.

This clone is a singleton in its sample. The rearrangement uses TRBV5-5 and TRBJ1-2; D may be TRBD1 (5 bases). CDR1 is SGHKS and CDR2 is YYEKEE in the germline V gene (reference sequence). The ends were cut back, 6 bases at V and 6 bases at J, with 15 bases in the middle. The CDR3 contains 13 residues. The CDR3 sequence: CASTPGQGDGYTF. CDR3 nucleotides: TGTGCCAGCACCCCAGGGCAGGGTGATGGCTACACCTTC.

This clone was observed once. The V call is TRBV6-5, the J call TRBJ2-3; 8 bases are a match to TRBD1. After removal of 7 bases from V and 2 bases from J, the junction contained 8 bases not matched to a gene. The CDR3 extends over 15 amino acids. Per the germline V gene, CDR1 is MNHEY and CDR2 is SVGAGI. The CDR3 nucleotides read TGTGCCAGCACCTTCGGACAGGGCTACACAGATACGCAGTATTTT. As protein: CASTFGQGYTDTQYF.

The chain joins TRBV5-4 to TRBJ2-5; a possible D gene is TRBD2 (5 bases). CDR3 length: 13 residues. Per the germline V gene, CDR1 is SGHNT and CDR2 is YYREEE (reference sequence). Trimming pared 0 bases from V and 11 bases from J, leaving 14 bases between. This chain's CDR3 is CASSLDLETGQYF. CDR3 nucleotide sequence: TGTGCCAGCAGCTTGGATTTGGAGACGGGGCAGTACTTC.

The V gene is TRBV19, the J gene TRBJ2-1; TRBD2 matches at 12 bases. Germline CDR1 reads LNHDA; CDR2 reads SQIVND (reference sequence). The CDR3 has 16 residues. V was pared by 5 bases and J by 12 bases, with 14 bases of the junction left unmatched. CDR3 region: CASSSWRLAGEDRQFF. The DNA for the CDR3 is TGTGCCAGTAGTTCCTGGAGACTAGCGGGGGAAGATCGGCAGTTCTTC.

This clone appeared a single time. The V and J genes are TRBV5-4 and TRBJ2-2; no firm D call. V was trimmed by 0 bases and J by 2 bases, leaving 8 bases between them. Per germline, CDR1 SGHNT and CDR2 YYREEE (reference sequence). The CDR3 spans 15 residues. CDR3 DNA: TGTGCCAGCAGCTTGGACAAAACCAACACCGGGGAGCTGTTTTTT. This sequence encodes CASSLDKTNTGELFF.

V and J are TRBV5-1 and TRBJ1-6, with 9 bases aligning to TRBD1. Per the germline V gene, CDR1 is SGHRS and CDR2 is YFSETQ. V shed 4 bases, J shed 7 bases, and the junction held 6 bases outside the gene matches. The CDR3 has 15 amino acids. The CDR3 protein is CASSTGQGRNSPLHF. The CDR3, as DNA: TGCGCCAGCAGCACCGGACAGGGGAGGAATTCACCCCTCCACTTT.

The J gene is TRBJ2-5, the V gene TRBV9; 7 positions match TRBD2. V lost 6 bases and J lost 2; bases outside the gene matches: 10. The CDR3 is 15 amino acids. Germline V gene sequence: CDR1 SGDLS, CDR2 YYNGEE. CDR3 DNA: TGTGCCAGCAACATCGGGGCGGGGGTTCAAGAGACCCAGTACTTC. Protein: CASNIGAGVQETQYF.

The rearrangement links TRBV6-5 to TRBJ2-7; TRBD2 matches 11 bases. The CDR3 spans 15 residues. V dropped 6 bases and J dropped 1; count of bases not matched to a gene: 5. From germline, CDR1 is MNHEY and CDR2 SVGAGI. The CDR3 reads CASRPSSGGSYEQYF. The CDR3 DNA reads TGTGCCAGCAGACCCTCTAGCGGGGGGTCCTACGAGCAGTACTTC.